Shown below are 5 T cell receptor beta chains from a single sample sequenced in a study of T cells in localized non-small cell lung cancer. Assay used: immunoSEQ multiplex PCR; TCRdb lists only in-frame clones, some missing. The data show roughly 35,000 clones, around 90% seen once. Sequenced material: peripheral blood mononuclear cells, taken before any cancer treatment. The receptors stem from a female donor older than 55 with stage II lung adenocarcinoma.

V is TRBV6-5 and J is TRBJ2-7; D not resolved. This CDR3 is built from 14 residues. CDR1 MNHEY and CDR2 SVGAGI come from the germline V gene. Trimming removed 2 bases at V and 4 bases at J, with 12 bases between. The CDR3 DNA follows: TGTGCCAGCAGTTACGGGCCGCCGATTTACGAGCAGTACTTC. Amino acid sequence: CASSYGPPIYEQYF.

The chain recombines TRBV10-3 with TRBJ2-3; D not resolved. Trimming took 10 bases from V and 0 from J, leaving 11 bases between them. The germline CDR1 and CDR2 sequences are ENHRY and SYGVKD. The CDR3 consists of 13 residues. The CDR3 protein is CATTASSTDTQYF. CDR3 nucleotides: TGTGCCACCACCGCCTCTAGCACAGATACGCAGTATTTT.

This clone was seen just once. V usage is TRBV5-5 and J usage is TRBJ2-5; 7 bases align to TRBD1. From germline, CDR1 is SGHKS and CDR2 YYEKEE (reference sequence). With 4 bases clipped from V and 4 bases from J, the junction kept 10 bases outside the gene matches. CDR3 length equals 15 residues. In DNA form, the CDR3 reads TGTGCCAGCAGCATTACTCCAGGGGGACGAGAGACCCAGTACTTC. Translated: CASSITPGGRETQYF.

V is TRBV28 and J is TRBJ1-5, with TRBD1 as a possible D gene (6 bases). CDR3 length: 17 amino acids. V gave up 4 bases and J gave up 0 bases, with 16 bases separating them. Germline V lookup: CDR1 MDHEN, CDR2 SYDVKM. The CDR3 nucleotides are TGTGCCAGCAGTTCTCAACAGGGCCGCGATAGCAATCAGCCCCAGCATTTT. This codes for CASSSQQGRDSNQPQHF. The whole variable domain, filled in from reference TRBV28 and TRBJ1-5, reads DVKVTQSSRYLVKRTGEKVFLECVQDMDHENMFWYRQDPGLGLRLIYFSYDVKMKEKGDIPEGYSVSREKKERFSLILESASTNQTSMYLCASSSQQGRDSNQPQHFGDGTRLSIL.

This chain links TRBV7-3 with TRBJ1-3, with a weak D call TRBD1 (5 bases). Germline V gene data show CDR1 as SGHTA and CDR2 as FQGTGA. This CDR3 has 12 amino acids. Trimming removed 0 bases from V and 8 bases from J, with 5 bases in between. The CDR3 nucleotides are TGTGCCAGCAGCTTAACAGGGGACACCATATATTTT. Protein sequence: CASSLTGDTIYF.